Below, one T cell receptor beta chain is given with its context. This clone's antigen is unknown. No qualities accompany the bases; no much larger clone lies one base away. The collaborating institutions used their own protocols to collect whole blood in K2EDTA tubes. Collaborator samples were shipped for TCRbeta analysis as frozen whole blood, isolated PBMCs, or DNA extracted from either sample type. The CDR3 numbers 15 residues from cysteine through phenylalanine. The kept DNA is CDR3 alone, 45 bases in frame from the first base. Sequences SGHTA (CDR1) and FQGNSA (CDR2) are obtained from the germline V gene. Here V drops 1 base and J drops 5 bases, and the junction holds 5 bases not matched to any gene. This sample stems from a study of blood T cell repertoires in COVID-19 (dated by TCRdb to about 2020). A note on the overall study: The collaborator samples originated in the United States, Italy and Spain and spanned the acute and convalescent phases of COVID-19. The prospective study material was composed of cDNA or gDNA derived from T cells, B-cell-depleted T cells, or PBMCs. The dataset comprised deeply sampled blood TCRbeta repertoires from subjects exposed to, actively infected with, or recovered from COVID-19. The repertoires were released in a freely available public database meant as a resource for research on the immune response to SARS-CoV-2. Samples came from the ongoing ImmuneRACE study (first 160 participants) plus 1,254 subjects from 6 global collaborators. The sample metadata nearly always contained a de-identified subject ID, COVID-19 status, age in years and sex. Where HLA class I and class II types were available, the types were taken from metadata supplied by the sample provider, not from assay-based typing.

TCRbeta CDR3 regions were amplified from genomic DNA using the immunoSEQ Assay, a bias-controlled multiplex PCR. Per the authors' processing: The number of nucleated cells in each sample was estimated by amplification of reference gene primers within the assay. To quantify the absolute abundance of each unique TCRbeta CDR3 rearrangement, sequence reads were collapsed and filtered. Productive Simpson clonality was computed per sample as the square root of Simpson's diversity index over productive rearrangements. Held by TCRdb, this immuneACCESS table contains in-frame sequences only and omits some clones. Under half of the omission traces to an unresolved V gene where checked; the cause of the rest is unknown. That table gives V, J and clone size, and the DNA gave D and trimming. The table for this sample lists about 110,000 clones; 84% of them were counted only once. The ten most abundant clones make up around 8% of the sample.

What the research found in general, with its limitations: Clinical and demographic metadata were provided uncurated, with the amount varying by source and participant.

Sequenced sample: peripheral blood. The chain is encoded by TRBV7-2 joined to TRBJ2-7; TRBD2 aligns with 10 central bases. The clonotype comes from a woman aged 40 to 49 with acute or convalescent COVID-19. The CDR3 loop reads CASSLGGLAGDEQYF. The bases read TGTGCCAGCAGCTTAGGCGGGCTAGCGGGGGACGAGCAGTACTTC.